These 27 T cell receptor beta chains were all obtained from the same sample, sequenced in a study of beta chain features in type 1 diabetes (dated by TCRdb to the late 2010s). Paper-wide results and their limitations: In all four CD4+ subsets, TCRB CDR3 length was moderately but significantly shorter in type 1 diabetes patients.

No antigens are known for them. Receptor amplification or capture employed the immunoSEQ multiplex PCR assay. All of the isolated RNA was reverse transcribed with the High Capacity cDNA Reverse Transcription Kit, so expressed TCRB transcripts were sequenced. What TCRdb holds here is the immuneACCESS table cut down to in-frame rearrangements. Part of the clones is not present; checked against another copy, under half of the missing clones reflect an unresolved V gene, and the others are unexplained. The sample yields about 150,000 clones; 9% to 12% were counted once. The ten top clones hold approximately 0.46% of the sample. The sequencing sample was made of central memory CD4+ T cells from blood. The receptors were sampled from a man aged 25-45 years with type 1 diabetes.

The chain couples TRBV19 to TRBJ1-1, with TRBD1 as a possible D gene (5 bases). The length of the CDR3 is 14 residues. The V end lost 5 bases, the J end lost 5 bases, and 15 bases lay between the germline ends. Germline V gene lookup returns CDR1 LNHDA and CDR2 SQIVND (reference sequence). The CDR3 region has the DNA TGTGCCAGTAGTCGGGACTTCCGTGGGACTGAAGCTTTCTTT. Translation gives CASSRDFRGTEAFF.

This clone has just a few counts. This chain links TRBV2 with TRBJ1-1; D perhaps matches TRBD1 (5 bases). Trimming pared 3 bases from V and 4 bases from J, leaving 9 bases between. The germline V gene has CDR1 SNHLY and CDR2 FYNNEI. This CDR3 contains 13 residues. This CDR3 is CASSEGGTTEAFF. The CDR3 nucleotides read TGTGCCAGCAGTGAGGGGGGTACCACTGAAGCTTTCTTT.

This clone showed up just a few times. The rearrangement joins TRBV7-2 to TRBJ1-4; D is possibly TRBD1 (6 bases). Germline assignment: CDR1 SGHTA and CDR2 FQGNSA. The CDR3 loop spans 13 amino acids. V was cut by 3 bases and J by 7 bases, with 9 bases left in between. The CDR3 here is CASSLGHTEKLFF. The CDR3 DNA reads TGTGCCAGCAGCTTGGGACATACTGAAAAACTGTTTTTT.

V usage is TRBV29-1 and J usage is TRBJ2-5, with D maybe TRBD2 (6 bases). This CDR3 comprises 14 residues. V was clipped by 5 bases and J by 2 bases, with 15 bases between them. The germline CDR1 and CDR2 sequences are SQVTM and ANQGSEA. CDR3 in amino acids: CSVSAGTSQETQYF. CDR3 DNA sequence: TGCAGCGTTTCCGCAGGGACTTCACAAGAGACCCAGTACTTC.

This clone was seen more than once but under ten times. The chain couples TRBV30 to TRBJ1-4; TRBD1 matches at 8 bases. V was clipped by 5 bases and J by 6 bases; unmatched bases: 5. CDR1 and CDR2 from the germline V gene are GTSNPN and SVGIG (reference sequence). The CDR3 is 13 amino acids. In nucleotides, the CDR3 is TGTGCCTGGGGACAGGGTGTATATGAAAAACTGTTTTTT. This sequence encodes CAWGQGVYEKLFF. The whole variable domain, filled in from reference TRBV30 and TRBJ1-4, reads SQTIHQWPATLVQPVGSPLSLECTVEGTSNPNLYWYRQAAGRGLQLLFYSVGIGQISSEVPQNLSASRPQDRQFILSSKKLLLSDSGFYLCAWGQGVYEKLFFGSGTQLSVL.

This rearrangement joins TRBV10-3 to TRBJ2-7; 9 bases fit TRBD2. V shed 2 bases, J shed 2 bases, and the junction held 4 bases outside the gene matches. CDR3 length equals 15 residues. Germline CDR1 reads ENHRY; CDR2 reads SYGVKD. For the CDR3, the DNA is TGTGCCATCAGTGAGGCGGCTAGCGGGGCCTACGAGCAGTACTTC. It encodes CAISEAASGAYEQYF.

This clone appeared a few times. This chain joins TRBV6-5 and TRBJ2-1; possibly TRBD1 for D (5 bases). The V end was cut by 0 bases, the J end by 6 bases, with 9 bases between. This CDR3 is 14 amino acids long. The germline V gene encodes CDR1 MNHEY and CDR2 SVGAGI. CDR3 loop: CASSYSGPGNEQFF. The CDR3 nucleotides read TGTGCCAGCAGTTACTCGGGGCCAGGCAATGAGCAGTTCTTC.

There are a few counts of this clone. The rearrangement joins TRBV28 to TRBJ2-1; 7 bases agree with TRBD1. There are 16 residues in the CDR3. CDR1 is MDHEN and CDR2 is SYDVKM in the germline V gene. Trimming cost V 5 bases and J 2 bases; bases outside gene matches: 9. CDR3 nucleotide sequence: TGTGCCAGCAGTCCGAGGGGGCAGTTAACCTACAATGAGCAGTTCTTC. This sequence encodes CASSPRGQLTYNEQFF. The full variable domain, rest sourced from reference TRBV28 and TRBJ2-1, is DVKVTQSSRYLVKRTGEKVFLECVQDMDHENMFWYRQDPGLGLRLIYFSYDVKMKEKGDIPEGYSVSREKKERFSLILESASTNQTSMYLCASSPRGQLTYNEQFFGPGTRLTVL.

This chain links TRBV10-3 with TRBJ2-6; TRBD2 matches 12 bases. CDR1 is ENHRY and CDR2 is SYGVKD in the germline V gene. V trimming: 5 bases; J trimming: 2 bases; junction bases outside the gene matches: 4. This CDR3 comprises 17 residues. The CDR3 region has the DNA TGTGCCATCAGTAAGACTAGCGGGAGTACTGGGGCCAACGTCCTGACTTTC. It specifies CAISKTSGSTGANVLTF.

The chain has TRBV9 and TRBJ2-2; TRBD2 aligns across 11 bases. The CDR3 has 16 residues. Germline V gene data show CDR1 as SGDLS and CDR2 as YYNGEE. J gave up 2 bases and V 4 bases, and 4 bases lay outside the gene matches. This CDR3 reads CASSFGTSGNTGELFF. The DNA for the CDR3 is TGTGCCAGCAGCTTCGGGACTAGCGGCAACACCGGGGAGCTGTTTTTT.

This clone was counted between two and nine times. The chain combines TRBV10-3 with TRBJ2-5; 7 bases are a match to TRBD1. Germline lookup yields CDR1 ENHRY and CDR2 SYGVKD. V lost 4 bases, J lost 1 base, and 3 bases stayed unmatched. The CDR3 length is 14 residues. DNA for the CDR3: TGTGCCATCAGTGGGAACAGGGGCCAAGAGACCCAGTACTTC. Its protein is CAISGNRGQETQYF.

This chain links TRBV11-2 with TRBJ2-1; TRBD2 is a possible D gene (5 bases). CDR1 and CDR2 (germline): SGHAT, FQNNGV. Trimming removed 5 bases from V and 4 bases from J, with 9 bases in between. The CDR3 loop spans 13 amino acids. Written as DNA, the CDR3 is TGTGCCAGCAGCAGAAGCGGATACAATGAGCAGTTCTTC. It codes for CASSRSGYNEQFF. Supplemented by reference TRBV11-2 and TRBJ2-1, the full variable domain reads EAGVAQSPRYKIIEKRQSVAFWCNPISGHATLYWYQQILGQGPKLLIQFQNNGVVDDSQLPKDRFSAERLKGVDSTLKIQPAKLEDSAVYLCASSRSGYNEQFFGPGTRLTVL.

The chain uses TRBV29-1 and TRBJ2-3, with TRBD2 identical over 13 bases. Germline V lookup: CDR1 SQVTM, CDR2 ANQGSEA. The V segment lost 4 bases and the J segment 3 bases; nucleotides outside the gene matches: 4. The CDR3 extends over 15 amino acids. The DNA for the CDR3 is TGCAGCGTTGTTGGGACTAGCGGGACGACAGATACGCAGTATTTT. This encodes CSVVGTSGTTDTQYF.

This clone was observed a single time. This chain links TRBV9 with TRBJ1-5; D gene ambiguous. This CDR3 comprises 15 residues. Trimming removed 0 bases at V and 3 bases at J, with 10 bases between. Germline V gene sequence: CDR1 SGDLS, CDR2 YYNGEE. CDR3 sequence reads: CASSVGQDFNQPQHF. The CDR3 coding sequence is TGTGCCAGCAGCGTAGGGCAGGATTTCAATCAGCCCCAGCATTTT. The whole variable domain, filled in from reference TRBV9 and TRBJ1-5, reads DSGVTQTPKHLITATGQRVTLRCSPRSGDLSVYWYQQSLDQGLQFLIQYYNGEERAKGNILERFSAQQFPDLHSELNLSSLELGDSALYFCASSVGQDFNQPQHFGDGTRLSIL.

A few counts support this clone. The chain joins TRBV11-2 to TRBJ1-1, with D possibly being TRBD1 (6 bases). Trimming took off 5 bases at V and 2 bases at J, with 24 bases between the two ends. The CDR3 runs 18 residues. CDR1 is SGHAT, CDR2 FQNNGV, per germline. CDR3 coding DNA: TGTGCCAGCAGCGACCAAAGAGCCCAGGGGCGGGCCAACACTGAAGCTTTCTTT. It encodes CASSDQRAQGRANTEAFF.

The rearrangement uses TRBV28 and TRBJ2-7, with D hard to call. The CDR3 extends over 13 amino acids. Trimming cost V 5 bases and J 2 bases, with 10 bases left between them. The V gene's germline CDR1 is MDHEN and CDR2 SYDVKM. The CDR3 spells CASSTATPYEQYF. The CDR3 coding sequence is TGTGCCAGCAGTACCGCGACACCCTACGAGCAGTACTTC.

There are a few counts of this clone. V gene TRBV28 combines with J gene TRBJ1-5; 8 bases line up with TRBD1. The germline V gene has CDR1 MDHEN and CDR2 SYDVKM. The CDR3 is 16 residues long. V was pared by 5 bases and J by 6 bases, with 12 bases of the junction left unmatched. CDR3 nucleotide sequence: TGTGCCAGCAGTACACAGGGGGAAGGAGACACTCAGCCCCAGCATTTT. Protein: CASSTQGEGDTQPQHF.

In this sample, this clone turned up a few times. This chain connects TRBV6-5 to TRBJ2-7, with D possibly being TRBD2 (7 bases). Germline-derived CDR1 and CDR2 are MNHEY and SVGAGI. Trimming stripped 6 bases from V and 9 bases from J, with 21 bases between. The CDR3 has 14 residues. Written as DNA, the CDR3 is TGTGCCAGCAGCCTGAGGGGGGGGCAAGTAGTGCAGTACTTC. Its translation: CASSLRGGQVVQYF.

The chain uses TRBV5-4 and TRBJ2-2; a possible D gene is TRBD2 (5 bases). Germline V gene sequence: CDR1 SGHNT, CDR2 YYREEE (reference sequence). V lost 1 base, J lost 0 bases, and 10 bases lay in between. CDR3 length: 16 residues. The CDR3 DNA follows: TGTGCCAGCAGCTTGTCTCACGGGGCGAACACCGGGGAGCTGTTTTTT. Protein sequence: CASSLSHGANTGELFF. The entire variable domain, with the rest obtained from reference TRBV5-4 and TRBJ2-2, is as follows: ETGVTQSPTHLIKTRGQQVTLRCSSQSGHNTVSWYQQALGQGPQFIFQYYREEENGRGNFPPRFSGLQFPNYSSELNVNALELDDSALYLCASSLSHGANTGELFFGEGSRLTVL.

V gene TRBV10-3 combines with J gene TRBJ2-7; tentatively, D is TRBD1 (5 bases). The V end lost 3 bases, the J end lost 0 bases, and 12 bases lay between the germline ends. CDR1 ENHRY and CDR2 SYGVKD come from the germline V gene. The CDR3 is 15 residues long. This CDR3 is CAISDKGSLSYEQYF. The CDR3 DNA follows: TGTGCCATCAGTGATAAGGGGTCCCTCTCCTACGAGCAGTACTTC.

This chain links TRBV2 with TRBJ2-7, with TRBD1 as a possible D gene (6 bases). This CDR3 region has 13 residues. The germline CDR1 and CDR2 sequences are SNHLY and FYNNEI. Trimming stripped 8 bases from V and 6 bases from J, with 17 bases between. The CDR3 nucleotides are TGTGCCAGCGGTCGACAGGTCCGGAGCGAGCAGTACTTC. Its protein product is CASGRQVRSEQYF. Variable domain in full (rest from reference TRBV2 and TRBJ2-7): EPEVTQTPSHQVTQMGQEVILRCVPISNHLYFYWYRQILGQKVEFLVSFYNNEISEKSEIFDDQFSVERPDGSNFTLKIRSTKLEDSAMYFCASGRQVRSEQYFGPGTRLTVT.

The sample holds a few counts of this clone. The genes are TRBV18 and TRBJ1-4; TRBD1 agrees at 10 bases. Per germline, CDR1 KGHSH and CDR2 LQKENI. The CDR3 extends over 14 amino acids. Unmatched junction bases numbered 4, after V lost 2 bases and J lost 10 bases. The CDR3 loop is CASSPGTGDGKLFF. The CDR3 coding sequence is TGTGCCAGCTCACCAGGGACAGGGGACGGAAAACTGTTTTTT.

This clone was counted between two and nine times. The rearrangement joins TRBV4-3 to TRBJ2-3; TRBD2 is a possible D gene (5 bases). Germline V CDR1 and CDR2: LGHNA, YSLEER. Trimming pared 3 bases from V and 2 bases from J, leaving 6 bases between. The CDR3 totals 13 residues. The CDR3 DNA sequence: TGCGCCAGCAGCCAGGACTTCACAGATACGCAGTATTTT. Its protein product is CASSQDFTDTQYF.

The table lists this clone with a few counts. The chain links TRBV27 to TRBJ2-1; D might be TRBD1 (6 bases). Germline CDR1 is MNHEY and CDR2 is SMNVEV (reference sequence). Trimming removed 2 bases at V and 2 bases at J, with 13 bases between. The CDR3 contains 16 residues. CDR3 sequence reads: CASSLRGGGTYNEQFF. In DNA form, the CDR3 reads TGTGCCAGCAGTTTACGAGGGGGTGGAACCTACAATGAGCAGTTCTTC.

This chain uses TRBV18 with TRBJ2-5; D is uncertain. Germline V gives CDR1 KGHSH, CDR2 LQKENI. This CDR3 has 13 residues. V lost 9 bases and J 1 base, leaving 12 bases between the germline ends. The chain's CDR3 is CASIDRAQETQYF. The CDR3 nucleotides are TGTGCCAGTATCGATAGAGCCCAAGAGACCCAGTACTTC.

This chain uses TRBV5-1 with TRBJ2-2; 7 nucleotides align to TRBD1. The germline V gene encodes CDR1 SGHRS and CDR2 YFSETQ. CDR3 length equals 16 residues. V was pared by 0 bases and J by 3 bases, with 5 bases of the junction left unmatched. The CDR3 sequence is CASSLAPQGHTGELFF. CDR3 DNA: TGCGCCAGCAGCTTGGCCCCACAGGGGCACACCGGGGAGCTGTTTTTT.

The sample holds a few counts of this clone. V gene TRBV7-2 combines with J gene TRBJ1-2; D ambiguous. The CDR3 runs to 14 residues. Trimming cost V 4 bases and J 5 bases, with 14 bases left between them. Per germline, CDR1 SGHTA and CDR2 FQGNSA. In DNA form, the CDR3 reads TGTGCCAGCAGCTCTACCCTCTCAGCGTATGGCTACACCTTC. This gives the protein CASSSTLSAYGYTF.